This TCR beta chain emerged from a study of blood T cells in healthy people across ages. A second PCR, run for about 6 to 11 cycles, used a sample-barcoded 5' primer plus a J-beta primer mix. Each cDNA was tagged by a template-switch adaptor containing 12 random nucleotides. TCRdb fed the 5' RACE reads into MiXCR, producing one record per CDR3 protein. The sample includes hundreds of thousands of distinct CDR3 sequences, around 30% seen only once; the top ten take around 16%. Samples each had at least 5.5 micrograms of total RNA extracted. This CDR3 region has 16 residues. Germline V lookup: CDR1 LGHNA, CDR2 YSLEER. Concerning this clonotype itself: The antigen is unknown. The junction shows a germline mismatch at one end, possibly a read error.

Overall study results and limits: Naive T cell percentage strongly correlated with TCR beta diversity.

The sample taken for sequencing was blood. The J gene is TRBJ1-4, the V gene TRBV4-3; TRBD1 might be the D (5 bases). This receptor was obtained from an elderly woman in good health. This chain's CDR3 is CASNQVGPGAGGKLFF. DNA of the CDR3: TGCGCCAGCAACCAAGTCGGACCGGGTGCCGGGGGAAAACTGTTTTTT.